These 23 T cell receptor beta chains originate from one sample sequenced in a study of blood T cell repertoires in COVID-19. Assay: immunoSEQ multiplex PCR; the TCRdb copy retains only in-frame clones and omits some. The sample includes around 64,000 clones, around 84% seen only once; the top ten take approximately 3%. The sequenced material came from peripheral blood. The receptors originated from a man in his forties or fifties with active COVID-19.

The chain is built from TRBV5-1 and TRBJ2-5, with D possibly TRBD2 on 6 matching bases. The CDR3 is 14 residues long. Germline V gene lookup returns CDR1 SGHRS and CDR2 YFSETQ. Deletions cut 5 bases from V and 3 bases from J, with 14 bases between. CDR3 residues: CASREPTGEETQYF. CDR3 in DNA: TGCGCCAGCAGGGAACCTACGGGAGAAGAGACCCAGTACTTC.

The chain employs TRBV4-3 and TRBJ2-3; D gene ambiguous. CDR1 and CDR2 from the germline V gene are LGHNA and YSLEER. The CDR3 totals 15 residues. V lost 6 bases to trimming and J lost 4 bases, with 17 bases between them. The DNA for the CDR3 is TGCGCCAGCAGTACTAATCACCTAGAGGCAGATACGCAGTATTTT. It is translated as CASSTNHLEADTQYF.

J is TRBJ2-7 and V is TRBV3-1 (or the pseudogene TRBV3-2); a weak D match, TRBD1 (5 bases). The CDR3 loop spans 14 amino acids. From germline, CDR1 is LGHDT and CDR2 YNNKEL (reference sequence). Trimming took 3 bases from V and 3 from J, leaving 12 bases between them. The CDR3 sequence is CASSQVAGFYEQYF. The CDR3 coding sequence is TGTGCCAGCAGCCAGGTGGCAGGGTTCTACGAGCAGTACTTC.

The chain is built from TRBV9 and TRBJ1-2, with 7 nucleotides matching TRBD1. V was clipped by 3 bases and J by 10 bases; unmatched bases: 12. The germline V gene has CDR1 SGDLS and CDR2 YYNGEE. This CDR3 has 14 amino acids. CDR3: CASSAPGTEKIYTF. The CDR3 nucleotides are TGTGCCAGCAGCGCTCCCGGGACAGAAAAAATCTACACCTTC.

Here the CDR3 DNA reads TGTGCCAGCAGCCTCCGGGGGGGTGCCACCGGGGAGCTGTTTTTT. Protein: CASSLRGGATGELFF. V is TRBV3-1 (or the pseudogene TRBV3-2) and J is TRBJ2-2; 8 positions match TRBD2. Germline CDR1 and CDR2: LGHDT and YNNKEL (reference sequence). The CDR3 covers 15 residues. Trimming took 4 bases from V and 4 from J; bases not matched to a gene: 5.

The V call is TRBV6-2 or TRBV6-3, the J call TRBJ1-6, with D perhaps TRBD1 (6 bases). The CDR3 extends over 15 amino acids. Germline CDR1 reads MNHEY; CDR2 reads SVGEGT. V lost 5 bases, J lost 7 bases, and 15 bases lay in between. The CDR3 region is CASSKQGKWNSPLHF. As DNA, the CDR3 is TGTGCCAGCAGTAAACAGGGAAAGTGGAATTCACCCCTCCACTTT.

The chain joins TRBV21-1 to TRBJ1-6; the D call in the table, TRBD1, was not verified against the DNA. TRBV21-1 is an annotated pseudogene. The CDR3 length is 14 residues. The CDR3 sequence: CARSGQGFRSPLHF. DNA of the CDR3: TGTGCCAGATCGGGACAGGGTTTTAGATCACCCCTCCACTTT.

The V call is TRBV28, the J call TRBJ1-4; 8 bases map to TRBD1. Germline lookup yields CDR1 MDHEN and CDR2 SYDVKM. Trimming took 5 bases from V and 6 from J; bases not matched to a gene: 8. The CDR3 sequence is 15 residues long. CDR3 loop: CASSIAGGVDEKLFF. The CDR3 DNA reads TGTGCCAGCAGTATCGCAGGGGGCGTGGATGAAAAACTGTTTTTT.

This CDR3 is CASSLSTYIYNEQFF. The DNA of the CDR3 is TGTGCCAGCAGTTTATCGACATATATCTACAATGAGCAGTTCTTC. The V gene is TRBV27, the J gene TRBJ2-1; no definite D call. This CDR3 has 15 amino acids. Between the trimmed V and J ends, which lost 0 bases and 3 bases, there was a span of 9 bases. Per germline, CDR1 MNHEY and CDR2 SMNVEV (reference sequence).

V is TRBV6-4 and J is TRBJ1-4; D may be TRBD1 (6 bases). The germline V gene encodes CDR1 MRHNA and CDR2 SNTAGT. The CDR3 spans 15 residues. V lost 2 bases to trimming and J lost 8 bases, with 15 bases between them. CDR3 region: CASSDEAGATEKLFF. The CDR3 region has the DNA TGTGCCAGCAGTGACGAAGCAGGGGCCACCGAAAAACTGTTTTTT.

The CDR3 region is CAISESGQSPLHF. Here the CDR3 DNA reads TGTGCCATCAGTGAGTCGGGGCAGTCACCCCTCCACTTT. This chain links TRBV10-3 with TRBJ1-6, with D possibly TRBD1 on 5 matching bases. CDR1 is ENHRY, CDR2 SYGVKD, per germline. This CDR3 spans 13 amino acids. The V and J ends lost 0 bases and 10 bases respectively, with 7 bases between them.

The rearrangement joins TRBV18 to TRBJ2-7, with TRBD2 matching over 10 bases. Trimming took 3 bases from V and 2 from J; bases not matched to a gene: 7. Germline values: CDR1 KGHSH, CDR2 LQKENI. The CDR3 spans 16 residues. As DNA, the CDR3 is TGTGCCAGCTCACCGGGGGTAGCGGGGGGCGCCTACGAGCAGTACTTC. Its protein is CASSPGVAGGAYEQYF.

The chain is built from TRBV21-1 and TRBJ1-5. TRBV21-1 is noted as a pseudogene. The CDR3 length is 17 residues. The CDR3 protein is CASSKAKEGDSNQPQHF. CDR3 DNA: TGTGCCAGCAGCAAAGCAAAGGAAGGGGACTCTAATCAGCCCCAGCATTTT.

CDR3 nucleotides: TGTGCCAGCTCACCCACGACAGGGCTTGGGACCGGGGAGCTGTTTTTT. It encodes CASSPTTGLGTGELFF. The chain combines TRBV18 with TRBJ2-2, with 7 bases aligning to TRBD1. The CDR3 runs 16 residues. Trimming took 3 bases from V and 5 from J; bases not matched to a gene: 9. CDR1 KGHSH and CDR2 LQKENI come from the germline V gene.

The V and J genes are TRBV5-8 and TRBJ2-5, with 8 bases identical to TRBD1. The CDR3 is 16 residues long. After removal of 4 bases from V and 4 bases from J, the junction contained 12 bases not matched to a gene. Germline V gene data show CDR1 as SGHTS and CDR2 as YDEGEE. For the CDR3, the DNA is TGTGCCAGCAGCCCCGGACAGGGCACCTCCGGAGAGACCCAGTACTTC. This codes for CASSPGQGTSGETQYF.

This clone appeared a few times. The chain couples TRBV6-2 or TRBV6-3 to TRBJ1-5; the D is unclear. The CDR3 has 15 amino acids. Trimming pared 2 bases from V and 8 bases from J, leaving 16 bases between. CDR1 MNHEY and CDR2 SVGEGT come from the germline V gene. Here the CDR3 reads CASSYVGEPAEPQHF. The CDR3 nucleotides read TGTGCCAGCAGTTACGTCGGGGAACCAGCGGAGCCCCAGCATTTT.

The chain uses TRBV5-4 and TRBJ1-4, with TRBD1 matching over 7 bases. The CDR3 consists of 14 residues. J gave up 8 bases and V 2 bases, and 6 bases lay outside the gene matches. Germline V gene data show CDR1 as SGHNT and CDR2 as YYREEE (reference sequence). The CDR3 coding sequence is TGTGCCAGCAGCTTCGACAGGGCCAAAGAAAAACTGTTTTTT. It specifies CASSFDRAKEKLFF. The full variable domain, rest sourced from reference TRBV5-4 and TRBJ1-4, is ETGVTQSPTHLIKTRGQQVTLRCSSQSGHNTVSWYQQALGQGPQFIFQYYREEENGRGNFPPRFSGLQFPNYSSELNVNALELDDSALYLCASSFDRAKEKLFFGSGTQLSVL.

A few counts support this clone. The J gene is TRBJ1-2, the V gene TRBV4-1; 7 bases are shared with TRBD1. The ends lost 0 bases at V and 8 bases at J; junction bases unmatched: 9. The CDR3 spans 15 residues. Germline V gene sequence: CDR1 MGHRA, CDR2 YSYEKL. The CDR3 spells CASSQDPTGQGGYTF. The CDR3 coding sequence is TGCGCCAGCAGCCAAGATCCGACAGGGCAGGGGGGCTACACCTTC.

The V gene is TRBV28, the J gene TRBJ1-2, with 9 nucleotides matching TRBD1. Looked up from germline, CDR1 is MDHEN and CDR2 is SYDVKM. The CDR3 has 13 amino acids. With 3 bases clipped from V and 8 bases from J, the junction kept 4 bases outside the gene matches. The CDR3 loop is CASSFGQGPGYTF. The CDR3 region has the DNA TGTGCCAGCAGTTTCGGACAGGGGCCAGGCTACACCTTC.

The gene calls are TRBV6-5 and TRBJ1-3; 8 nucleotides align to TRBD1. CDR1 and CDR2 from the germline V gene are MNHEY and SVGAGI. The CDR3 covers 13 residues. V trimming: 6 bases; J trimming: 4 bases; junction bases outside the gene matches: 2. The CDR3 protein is CASSRGPGNTIYF. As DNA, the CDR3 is TGTGCCAGCAGCAGGGGGCCCGGAAACACCATATATTTT.

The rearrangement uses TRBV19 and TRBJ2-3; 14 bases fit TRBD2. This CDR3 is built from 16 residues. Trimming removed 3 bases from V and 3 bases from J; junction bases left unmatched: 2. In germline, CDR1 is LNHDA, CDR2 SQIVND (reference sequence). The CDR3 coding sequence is TGTGCCAGTAGTATGGGACTAGCGGGGGCTACAGATACGCAGTATTTT. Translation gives CASSMGLAGATDTQYF.

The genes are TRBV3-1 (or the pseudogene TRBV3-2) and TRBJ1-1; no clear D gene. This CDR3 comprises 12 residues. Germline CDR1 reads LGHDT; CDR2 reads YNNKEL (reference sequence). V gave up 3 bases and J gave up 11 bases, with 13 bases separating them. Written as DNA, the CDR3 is TGTGCCAGCAGCCACGGGAGAGAGAACGCTTTCTTT. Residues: CASSHGRENAFF.

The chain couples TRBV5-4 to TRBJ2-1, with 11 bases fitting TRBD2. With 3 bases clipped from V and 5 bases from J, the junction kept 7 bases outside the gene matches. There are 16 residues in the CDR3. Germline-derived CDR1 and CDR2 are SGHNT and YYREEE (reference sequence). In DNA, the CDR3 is TGTGCCAGCAGCTGGGGGCTAGCGGGGGGCAACAATGAGCAGTTCTTC. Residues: CASSWGLAGGNNEQFF.